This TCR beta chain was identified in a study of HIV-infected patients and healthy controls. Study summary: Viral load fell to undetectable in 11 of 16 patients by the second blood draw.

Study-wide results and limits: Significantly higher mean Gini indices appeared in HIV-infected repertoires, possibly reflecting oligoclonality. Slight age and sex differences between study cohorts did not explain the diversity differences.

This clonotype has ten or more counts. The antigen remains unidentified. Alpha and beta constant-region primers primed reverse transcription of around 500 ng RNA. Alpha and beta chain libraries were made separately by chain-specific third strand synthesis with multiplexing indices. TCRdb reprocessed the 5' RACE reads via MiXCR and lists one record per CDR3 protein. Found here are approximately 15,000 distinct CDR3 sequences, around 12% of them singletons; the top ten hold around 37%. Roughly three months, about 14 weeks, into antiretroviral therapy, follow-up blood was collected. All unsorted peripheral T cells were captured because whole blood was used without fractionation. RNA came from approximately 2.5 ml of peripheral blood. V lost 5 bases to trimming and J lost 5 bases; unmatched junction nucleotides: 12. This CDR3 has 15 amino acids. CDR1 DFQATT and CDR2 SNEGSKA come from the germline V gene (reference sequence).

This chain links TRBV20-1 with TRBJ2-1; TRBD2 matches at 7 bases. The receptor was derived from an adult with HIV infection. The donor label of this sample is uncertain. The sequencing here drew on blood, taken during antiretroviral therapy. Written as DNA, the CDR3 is TGCAGTGCTGACCCGCTGGCGGGAGTAAACAATGAGCAGTTCTTC. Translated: CSADPLAGVNNEQFF.